The 9 T cell receptor beta chains below all came from one sample that was sequenced in a study of neurological immune-mediated disorders. Via MiXCR, TCRdb re-called the 5' RACE reads, giving one row per CDR3 protein. Of 70,000 or so distinct CDR3 sequences listed, 4% to 6% are singletons. Sequenced: PBMCs. Receptors were obtained from a woman in her twenties or thirties with multiple sclerosis.

This clonotype appeared many times. This sequence joins TRBV5-6 and TRBJ1-2; 8 bases are a match to TRBD1. Per the germline V gene, CDR1 is SGHDT and CDR2 is YYEEEE. The V and J ends lost 3 bases and 4 bases, in that order; junction bases with no gene match: 8. This CDR3 region has 15 residues. CDR3 sequence: CASSSDRAKVYGYTF. For the CDR3, the DNA is TGTGCCAGCAGCTCGGACAGGGCCAAGGTCTATGGCTACACCTTC.

Many counts were recorded for this clonotype. This chain links TRBV4-2 with TRBJ2-7, with D possibly TRBD2 on 5 matching bases. CDR3 length: 16 amino acids. Trimming took 3 bases from V and 0 from J, leaving 15 bases between them. Germline assignment: CDR1 LGHNA and CDR2 YNFKEQ. CDR3 sequence (DNA): TGTGCCAGCAGCCACACCGACTACTACAGCTCCTACGAGCAGTACTTC. Its protein product is CASSHTDYYSSYEQYF.

This clonotype has only a few counts. CDR3 sequence reads: CASSLVGGGRLETQYF. CDR3 DNA: TGTGCCAGCAGCTTAGTTGGGGGGGGGCGGTTAGAGACCCAGTACTTC. The rearrangement joins TRBV7-2 to TRBJ2-5, with D tentatively TRBD2 (7 bases). Germline-derived CDR1 and CDR2 are SGHTA and FQGNSA. V was shortened by 1 base and J by 4 bases, with 16 bases between the two germline ends. This CDR3 region has 16 residues.

This clonotype was counted ten times or more. CDR3 DNA: TGCAGCGTCAAGACGCTCCCCACAGATACGCAGTATTTT. Its translation: CSVKTLPTDTQYF. The chain combines TRBV29-1 with TRBJ2-3; no clear D. Trimming removed 6 bases from V and 2 bases from J, with 12 bases in between. CDR3 length: 13 amino acids. Looked up from germline, CDR1 is SQVTM and CDR2 is ANQGSEA.

The V and J genes are TRBV20-1 and TRBJ2-5, with 11 bases aligning to TRBD2. V lost 2 bases, J lost 7 bases, and 18 bases stayed unmatched. The CDR3 contains 18 residues. Germline loops: CDR1 DFQATT, CDR2 SNEGSKA (reference sequence). The CDR3 is CSARPIAGGPISVGTQYF. The CDR3 nucleotides are TGCAGTGCTAGACCAATAGCGGGGGGGCCTATTTCTGTCGGGACCCAGTACTTC.

There are many counts of this clonotype. The genes are TRBV10-2 and TRBJ2-6, with a tentative D call TRBD1 (5 bases). Germline V lookup: CDR1 WSHSY, CDR2 SAAADI. V lost 5 bases and J 0 bases, leaving 20 bases between the germline ends. The CDR3 covers 19 residues. The DNA of the CDR3 is TGCGCCAGCAGTCCCTCCTGGGGCCTACAAACCTCTGGGGCCAACGTCCTGACTTTC. Amino acid sequence: CASSPSWGLQTSGANVLTF.

This clonotype was counted ten times or more. The chain couples TRBV12-3 or TRBV12-4 to TRBJ2-5; the D gene is possibly TRBD2 (5 bases). Trimming took 4 bases from V and 5 from J, leaving 11 bases between them. The CDR3 is 13 residues long. CDR3 DNA: TGTGCCAGCAGTTCCTCAGCGGTGGAGACCCAGTACTTC. The encoded protein is CASSSSAVETQYF.

At least ten counts were recorded for this clonotype. This chain links TRBV10-3 with TRBJ1-5; a weak D match, TRBD1 (5 bases). Germline V gene data show CDR1 as ENHRY and CDR2 as SYGVKD. V lost 9 bases, J lost 7 bases, and 7 bases lay in between. There are 10 residues in the CDR3. CDR3: CAIGDQPQHF. The CDR3 nucleotides are TGTGCCATTGGGGACCAGCCCCAGCATTTT.

The table lists this clonotype with many counts. This chain uses TRBV20-1 with TRBJ2-7; no definite D call. Germline V gene lookup returns CDR1 DFQATT and CDR2 SNEGSKA (reference sequence). Trimming stripped 2 bases from V and 6 bases from J, with 14 bases between. This CDR3 contains 13 residues. This CDR3 is CSARPSSPIEQYF. The CDR3 coding sequence is TGCAGTGCTAGACCGTCATCCCCGATCGAGCAGTACTTC.